Presented here are 20 T cell receptor beta chains from one specimen sequenced in a study of blood T cell repertoires in COVID-19. Assay used: immunoSEQ multiplex PCR; TCRdb lists only in-frame clones, some missing. This sample has about 170,000 clones, with approximately 90% found just once. The material sequenced was PBMCs or T cells enriched from blood (not recorded which). Receptor source: a woman aged 18-29 years who had recovered from COVID-19.

This clone appeared a few times. V gene TRBV3-1 (or the pseudogene TRBV3-2) combines with J gene TRBJ2-5; 10 bases line up with TRBD2. Losses at the gene ends were 0 bases for V and 3 bases for J; bases not matched to a gene: 4. Germline V gene lookup returns CDR1 LGHDT and CDR2 YNNKEL (reference sequence). This CDR3 is 16 amino acids long. The CDR3 reads CASSQDLGLAEETQYF. CDR3 bases: TGTGCCAGCAGCCAAGATTTAGGACTAGCGGAAGAGACCCAGTACTTC.

In this sample, this clone turned up a few times. V is TRBV6-1 and J is TRBJ1-3, with D unresolved. Trimming took 3 bases from V and 4 from J, leaving 13 bases between them. The CDR3 length is 15 residues. Per germline, CDR1 MNHNS and CDR2 SASEGT. The DNA of the CDR3 is TGTGCCAGCAGTGAGCGGATTCATGGGGGAAACACCATATATTTT. Translated: CASSERIHGGNTIYF.

Here the CDR3 reads CASSYNYEQYF. DNA of the CDR3: TGTGCCAGCAGTTATAACTACGAGCAGTACTTC. The V call is TRBV6-2 or TRBV6-3, the J call TRBJ2-7; D is unresolved. Germline CDR1 and CDR2: MNHEY and SVGEGT. V lost 3 bases and J lost 3, with 3 bases in between. The CDR3 extends over 11 amino acids.

The CDR3 DNA is TGCAGTGCTCACAGGGCCTCCGGAGCTTTCTTT. Translation gives CSAHRASGAFF. This chain uses TRBV20-1 with TRBJ1-1; perhaps TRBD1 as D (6 bases). The CDR3 loop spans 11 amino acids. Looked up from germline, CDR1 is DFQATT and CDR2 is SNEGSKA (reference sequence). Trimming shortened V by 5 bases and J by 10 bases, and 14 bases separated the two germline ends.

The DNA of the CDR3 is TGTGCCAGCACCCGTAGCGGGAGGGAGACCCAGTACTTC. Translation: CASTRSGRETQYF. The chain recombines TRBV6-5 with TRBJ2-5; 10 bases line up with TRBD2. The V segment lost 7 bases and the J segment 5 bases; nucleotides outside the gene matches: 4. Germline assignment: CDR1 MNHEY and CDR2 SVGAGI. The CDR3 has 13 amino acids.

This rearrangement joins TRBV7-9 to TRBJ2-1; 11 nucleotides agree with TRBD2. This CDR3 has 16 residues. Germline V gene data show CDR1 as SEHNR and CDR2 as FQNEAQ (reference sequence). The V gene end was trimmed by 4 bases and the J gene end by 11 bases; junction bases not matched to a gene: 13. The CDR3 sequence: CASSSRRPSGRRKQFF. In DNA form, the CDR3 reads TGTGCCAGCAGCTCACGTAGGCCTAGCGGGAGGAGGAAGCAGTTCTTC.

J is TRBJ2-1 and V is TRBV7-3; 9 nucleotides line up with TRBD1. The CDR3 is 15 amino acids. Germline V lookup: CDR1 SGHTA, CDR2 FQGTGA. V was pared by 3 bases and J by 6 bases, with 6 bases of the junction left unmatched. CDR3 protein: CASSLARDRANEQFF. CDR3 bases: TGTGCCAGCAGCTTGGCCCGGGACAGGGCCAATGAGCAGTTCTTC.

This chain links TRBV7-8 with TRBJ2-7; 12 nucleotides line up with TRBD1. Germline V gene sequence: CDR1 SGHVS, CDR2 FQNEAQ. The CDR3 is made up of 17 amino acids. V lost 5 bases to trimming and J lost 1 base; unmatched junction nucleotides: 9. The CDR3 nucleotides are TGTGCCAGCAGCCCAGGGCTGGGACAGGGGGCATCCTACGAGCAGTACTTC. Translated: CASSPGLGQGASYEQYF.

The chain has TRBV18 and TRBJ2-7; 10 bases align to TRBD2. The CDR3 spans 16 residues. Germline values: CDR1 KGHSH, CDR2 LQKENI. J gave up 7 bases and V 1 base, and 10 bases lay outside the gene matches. DNA for the CDR3: TGTGCCAGCTCACCACTAGCGGGAGGCAACTCGGGAGAGCAGTACTTC. Amino acid sequence: CASSPLAGGNSGEQYF. Combining the CDR3 with reference TRBV18 and TRBJ2-7 gives the whole variable domain NAGVMQNPRHLVRRRGQEARLRCSPMKGHSHVYWYRQLPEEGLKFMVYLQKENIIDESGMPKERFSAEFPKEGPSILRIQQVVRGDSAAYFCASSPLAGGNSGEQYFGPGTRLTVT.

Judged by abundance, this clone is medium-sized. This chain uses TRBV3-1 (or the pseudogene TRBV3-2) with TRBJ1-4, with a weak D call TRBD1 (6 bases). The germline V and J ends were trimmed by 0 bases and 4 bases, with 18 bases remaining between them. The CDR3 is 18 amino acids. Germline V gene sequence: CDR1 LGHDT, CDR2 YNNKEL (reference sequence). CDR3 bases: TGTGCCAGCAGCCAAGATCACAGGGACACTGTGATTAATGAAAAACTGTTTTTT. Translating gives CASSQDHRDTVINEKLFF.

V is TRBV4-1 and J is TRBJ1-1; D is unresolved. Trimming removed 4 bases at V and 3 bases at J, with 24 bases between. Germline V gene data show CDR1 as MGHRA and CDR2 as YSYEKL. The CDR3 is 18 amino acids. This CDR3 reads CASSPPFSRPGVDTEAFF. For the CDR3, the DNA is TGCGCCAGCAGCCCCCCTTTTTCAAGACCGGGTGTTGACACTGAAGCTTTCTTT.

The chain uses TRBV9 and TRBJ2-1; 8 bases agree with TRBD1. The CDR3 extends over 15 amino acids. Germline CDR1 is SGDLS and CDR2 is YYNGEE. The junction had 7 bases not matched to a gene; V was cut back by 4 bases and J by 4 bases. The CDR3 reads CASSPDRGRYNEQFF. The CDR3 nucleotides read TGTGCCAGCAGCCCCGACAGGGGAAGGTACAATGAGCAGTTCTTC. Based on the CDR3 plus reference TRBV9 and TRBJ2-1, the full variable domain is DSGVTQTPKHLITATGQRVTLRCSPRSGDLSVYWYQQSLDQGLQFLIQYYNGEERAKGNILERFSAQQFPDLHSELNLSSLELGDSALYFCASSPDRGRYNEQFFGPGTRLTVL.

The CDR3, as DNA: TGTGCCAGCAGCCAAGAAAATGTGTACACCACAAATTCACCCCTCCACTTT. Residues: CASSQENVYTTNSPLHF. The chain is built from TRBV4-2 and TRBJ1-6; D is undetermined. CDR1 is LGHNA and CDR2 is YNFKEQ in the germline V gene. Trimming stripped 0 bases from V and 7 bases from J, with 16 bases between. The CDR3 contains 17 residues.

The V call is TRBV7-9, the J call TRBJ1-5; no firm D call. Germline assignment: CDR1 SEHNR and CDR2 FQNEAQ (reference sequence). V lost 1 base and J 7 bases, leaving 8 bases between the germline ends. The CDR3 is 13 residues long. The chain's CDR3 is CASSLEGGQPQHF. The DNA of the CDR3 is TGTGCCAGCAGCTTAGAGGGAGGACAGCCCCAGCATTTT.

Turning to this clone: One end of the junction is discordant with germline, which a read error may explain. The chain combines TRBV7-2 with TRBJ2-1, with 10 bases aligning to TRBD1. The CDR3 contains 15 residues. CDR1 SGHTA and CDR2 FQGNSA come from the germline V gene. As DNA, the CDR3 is TGTGCCAGCAGCTCTCGTCCCGGGACAGGGGTTGGGTTGATCTTC. This sequence encodes CASSSRPGTGVGLIF.

The chain has TRBV2 and TRBJ2-1, with unresolved D. V was cut by 7 bases and J by 10 bases, with 17 bases left in between. The CDR3 totals 13 residues. Germline lookup yields CDR1 SNHLY and CDR2 FYNNEI. The CDR3 sequence: CASTEVRAGEQFF. DNA for the CDR3: TGTGCCAGCACAGAAGTTCGTGCCGGGGAGCAGTTCTTC.

This clone showed up just once. The gene calls are TRBV27 and TRBJ2-1, with D possibly being TRBD2 (6 bases). Trimming left V 3 bases short and J 10 bases short, with 10 bases between. Germline V gives CDR1 MNHEY, CDR2 SMNVEV (reference sequence). There are 12 residues in the CDR3. The CDR3 sequence: CASSLMGREQFF. The DNA of the CDR3 is TGTGCCAGCAGTTTGATGGGGAGGGAGCAGTTCTTC.

The chain employs TRBV7-8 and TRBJ1-6; D uncertain. The ends were cut back, 4 bases at V and 10 bases at J, with 14 bases in the middle. The CDR3 has 14 amino acids. Germline V gives CDR1 SGHVS, CDR2 FQNEAQ. This CDR3 is CASSYSRAESPLHF. The CDR3 region has the DNA TGTGCCAGCAGCTACTCAAGAGCTGAATCACCCCTCCACTTT. Together with reference TRBV7-8 and TRBJ1-6, the CDR3 gives the full variable domain: GAGVSQSPRYKVAKRGQDVALRCDPISGHVSLFWYQQALGQGPEFLTYFQNEAQLDKSGLPSDRFFAERPEGSVSTLKIQRTQQEDSAVYLCASSYSRAESPLHFGNGTRLTVT.

This sequence joins TRBV27 and TRBJ2-7; 12 positions agree with TRBD2. V dropped 2 bases and J dropped 2; count of bases not matched to a gene: 4. The CDR3 has 16 residues. Germline values: CDR1 MNHEY, CDR2 SMNVEV (reference sequence). The chain's CDR3 is CASSLGRTSGTYEQYF. The CDR3 DNA reads as TGTGCCAGCAGTTTAGGAAGGACTAGCGGGACCTACGAGCAGTACTTC.

The gene calls are TRBV28 and TRBJ2-5; 10 bases are a match to TRBD2. Germline CDR1 and CDR2: MDHEN and SYDVKM. The CDR3 covers 15 residues. The J segment lost 1 base and the V segment lost 3 bases, leaving 2 bases of the junction unmatched. CDR3 sequence: CASSLASGGQETQYF. CDR3 DNA: TGTGCCAGCAGTTTGGCTAGCGGGGGCCAAGAGACCCAGTACTTC.